This T cell receptor beta chain stems from a study of control samples from healthy donors and cancer patients. Measured with immunoSEQ multiplex PCR; TCRdb has only the in-frame clones, and not every one. The repertoire consists of about 170,000 clones, with roughly 94% occurring once and the leading ten covering approximately 1.4%. Details on this clone: Other DNA sequences in the sample encode the same CDR3.

This clonotype was obtained from a woman between 18 and 30 years old in good health. Sequencing input: blood.

As DNA, the CDR3 is TGTGCCAGCAGTTTTCCAAATCAGCCCCAGCATTTT. This codes for CASSFPNQPQHF. The chain has TRBV28 and TRBJ1-5; no definite D call. The V gene lost 3 bases and the J gene lost 4 bases, with 4 bases spanning the gap. Germline lookup yields CDR1 MDHEN and CDR2 SYDVKM. The CDR3 loop spans 12 amino acids.